Ten or more counts support the clone carrying this T cell receptor (beta chain). V was pared by 8 bases and J by 4 bases, with 9 bases of the junction left unmatched. The CDR3 extends over 14 amino acids. Germline CDR1 and CDR2: MNHEY and SMNVEV (reference sequence). Unique molecular identifiers tagged the TCRbeta library. In TCRdb, the PCR reads were re-called with MiXCR into one record per CDR3 protein. The sample records roughly 190,000 distinct CDR3 sequences, about 14% being singletons. These data belong to a study of T-cell reconstitution after alpha-beta-depleted transplantation in children. The chain carries TRBV27 and TRBJ1-1; the match to TRBD1 covers 8 bases. This TCR was sampled from a human donor who donated a stem cell graft to a child with acute lymphoblastic leukemia. Sequences were derived from PBMCs from the stem cell graft donor, sampled from the stem cell graft. CDR3 nucleotide sequence: TGTGCCAGCCTAAAGGACAGGGTAGGCACTGAAGCTTTCTTT. It translates to CASLKDRVGTEAFF.